This entry describes one T cell receptor beta chain. The CDR3 spans 14 residues. Germline V gene lookup returns CDR1 SGHTA and CDR2 FQGNSA. The germline V and J ends were trimmed by 1 base and 7 bases, with 14 bases remaining between them. Libraries were prepared by immunoSEQ multiplex PCR; TCRdb keeps only in-frame clonotypes and omits some of them. This table has fewer than 100,000 clones, roughly 87% appearing once. This specimen comes from a study of blood T cell repertoires in COVID-19. Overall study context: The United States, Italy and Spain were the sources of the acute and convalescent COVID-19 samples. PBMCs, B-cell-depleted T cells, or T cells were the source of the cDNA or gDNA that made up the material.

The J gene is TRBJ2-7, the V gene TRBV7-2, with D possibly matching TRBD2 (6 bases). Sequencing was done on a sample of peripheral blood. The source of this sequence is a man in his sixties with acute or convalescent COVID-19. CDR3 region: CASSLVGLWGEQYF. For the CDR3, the DNA is TGTGCCAGCAGCTTAGTCGGACTATGGGGAGAGCAGTACTTC.